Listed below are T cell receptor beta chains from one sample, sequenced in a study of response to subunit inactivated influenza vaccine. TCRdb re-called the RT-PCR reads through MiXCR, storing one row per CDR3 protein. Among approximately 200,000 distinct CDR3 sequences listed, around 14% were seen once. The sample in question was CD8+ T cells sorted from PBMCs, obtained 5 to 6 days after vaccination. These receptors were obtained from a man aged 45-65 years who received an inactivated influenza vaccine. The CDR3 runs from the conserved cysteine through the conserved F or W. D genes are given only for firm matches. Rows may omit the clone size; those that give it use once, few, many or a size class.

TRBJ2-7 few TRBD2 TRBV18 TGTGCCAGCTCACCTACTAGCGCGAGCTCCTACGAGCAGTACTTC CASSPTSASSYEQYF
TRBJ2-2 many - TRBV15 TGTGCCACCAGCAGAGGAGGATCGGCCCGGACCGGGGAGCTGTTTTTT CATSRGGSARTGELFF
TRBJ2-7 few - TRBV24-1 TGTGCCACCAGTGATTTGGACGGACGGTTAAGCTCCTACGAGCAGTACTTC CATSDLDGRLSSYEQYF
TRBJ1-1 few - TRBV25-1 TGTGCCAGCAGTGAATACCGAAACACTGAAGCTTTCTTT CASSEYRNTEAFF
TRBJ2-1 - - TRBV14 TGTGCCAGCAGCCAAGGGTCTCGAGGGATCCCCTACAATGAGCAGTTCTTC CASSQGSRGIPYNEQFF
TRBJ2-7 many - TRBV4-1 TGCGCCAGCAGCCAACAGGGACTCTCGAGCTCCTACGAGCAGTACTTC CASSQQGLSSSYEQYF
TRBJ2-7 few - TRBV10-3 TGTGCCATCAGTGATAGTGTTCTTGGCTACGAGCAGTACTTC CAISDSVLGYEQYF
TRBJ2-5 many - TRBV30 TGTGCCTGGAGTGCCGACGTAGGTGGTGGAGAGACCCAGTACTTC CAWSADVGGGETQYF
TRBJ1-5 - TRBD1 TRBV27 TGTGCCAGCCGCAGGGGGTCCAATCAGCCCCAGCATTTT CASRRGSNQPQHF
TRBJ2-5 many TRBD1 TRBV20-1 TGCAGCGCTCCGGGACAGGGGTACCAAGAGACCCAGTACTTC CSAPGQGYQETQYF
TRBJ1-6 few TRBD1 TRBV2 TGTGCCAGCAGTGAAACCCTCGGGACAGCTAATTCACCCCTCCACTTT CASSETLGTANSPLHF
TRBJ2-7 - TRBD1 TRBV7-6 TGTGCCAGCAGCTTAGCACAGGGGGCCGAGCAGTACTTC CASSLAQGAEQYF
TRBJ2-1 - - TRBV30 TGTGCCTGGAGTGAGGCGGGTTTGAGTGGGGACTACAATGAGCAGTTCTTC CAWSEAGLSGDYNEQFF
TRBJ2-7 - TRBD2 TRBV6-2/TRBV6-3 TGTGCCAGCAGTTCCTGGACTAGCGGGAGCGGCGAGCAGTACTTC CASSSWTSGSGEQYF
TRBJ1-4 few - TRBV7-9 TGTGCCAGCAACTCTGGTCGGTCCTTTAATGAAAAACTGTTTTTT CASNSGRSFNEKLFF
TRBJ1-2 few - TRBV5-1 TGCGCCAGCAGCTCGGCTAACGCTAACTATGGCTACACCTTC CASSSANANYGYTF
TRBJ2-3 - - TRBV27 TGTGCCAGCAGTTTTAGCCAAAACACAGATACGCAGTATTTT CASSFSQNTDTQYF
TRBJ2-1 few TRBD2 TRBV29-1 TGCAGCGATCGACTAGCGGGGAGCTCCTACAATGAGCAGTTCTTC CSDRLAGSSYNEQFF